One sample yielded the 30 T cell receptor beta chains listed below, sequenced in a study of cytomegalovirus exposure and HLA in healthy donors. Repertoires were generated with immunoSEQ multiplex PCR, while TCRdb's copy carries only in-frame clones and drops some. Of about 160,000 clones detected, roughly 86% appear once; the ten largest clones hold about 9.4%. Material: PBMCs. The receptors here all came from a woman in her late teens or twenties in good health and CMV-seropositive.

The rearrangement uses TRBV11-3 and TRBJ1-3; no firm D call. Trimming removed 5 bases from V and 0 bases from J, with 11 bases in between. Germline V lookup: CDR1 SGHNT, CDR2 YENEEA. The CDR3 totals 15 residues. The CDR3 is CASSHYLDSGNTIYF. The CDR3 bases are TGTGCCAGCAGCCATTACCTAGACTCTGGAAACACCATATATTTT.

The J gene is TRBJ2-7, the V gene TRBV5-4; perhaps TRBD2 as D (6 bases). There are 14 residues in the CDR3. V was cut by 7 bases and J by 3 bases, with 17 bases left in between. Germline V gene data show CDR1 as SGHNT and CDR2 as YYREEE (reference sequence). The CDR3, as DNA: TGTGCCAGCGCCCCTAATCTGGGGGGCTACGAGCAGTACTTC. This encodes CASAPNLGGYEQYF.

J is TRBJ1-1 and V is TRBV18; 7 bases are a match to TRBD1. V lost 2 bases, J lost 3 bases, and 0 bases stayed unmatched. Germline V gene lookup returns CDR1 KGHSH and CDR2 LQKENI. The CDR3 has 13 amino acids. As DNA, the CDR3 is TGTGCCAGCTCACCAGGGACAGACACTGAAGCTTTCTTT. Amino acid sequence: CASSPGTDTEAFF.

The chain uses TRBV5-1 and TRBJ2-6; 10 nucleotides line up with TRBD1. The V segment lost 3 bases and the J segment 3 bases; nucleotides outside the gene matches: 12. The CDR3 runs 19 residues. CDR1 SGHRS and CDR2 YFSETQ come from the germline V gene. The CDR3 loop reads CASSWTGTGALYGANVLTF. For the CDR3, the DNA is TGCGCCAGCAGCTGGACCGGGACAGGGGCTTTGTATGGGGCCAACGTCCTGACTTTC. Supplemented by reference TRBV5-1 and TRBJ2-6, the full variable domain reads KAGVTQTPRYLIKTRGQQVTLSCSPISGHRSVSWYQQTPGQGLQFLFEYFSETQRNKGNFPGRFSGRQFSNSRSEMNVSTLELGDSALYLCASSWTGTGALYGANVLTFGAGSRLTVL.

The V call is TRBV5-1, the J call TRBJ2-2, with 12 bases that match TRBD2. The V gene end was trimmed by 3 bases and the J gene end by 6 bases; junction bases not matched to a gene: 15. Per germline, CDR1 SGHRS and CDR2 YFSETQ. The CDR3 has 19 amino acids. CDR3 nucleotides: TGCGCCAGCAGCTCCCGTCGCCTAGCGGGAGGGGGGGGAGCCGGGGAGCTGTTTTTT. Protein: CASSSRRLAGGGGAGELFF.

This clone occurred once. This chain links TRBV11-3 with TRBJ2-3; no firm D call. The CDR3 extends over 16 amino acids. Per germline, CDR1 SGHNT and CDR2 YENEEA. The V end was cut by 5 bases, the J end by 0 bases, with 15 bases between. The CDR3 here is CASSHQPSVSTDTQYF. CDR3 nucleotide sequence: TGTGCCAGCAGCCATCAGCCCAGCGTTAGCACAGATACGCAGTATTTT.

The chain combines TRBV28 with TRBJ2-7, with D hard to call. Germline CDR1 is MDHEN and CDR2 is SYDVKM. V lost 5 bases, J lost 7 bases, and 18 bases lay in between. The length of the CDR3 is 14 residues. The DNA for the CDR3 is TGTGCCAGCAGTCCCCCGCTGCGAGCGAGGGAGCAGTACTTC. Encoded protein: CASSPPLRAREQYF.

The rearrangement joins TRBV10-2 to TRBJ2-1, with TRBD2 identical over 9 bases. This CDR3 is 14 amino acids long. V trimming: 4 bases; J trimming: 9 bases; junction bases outside the gene matches: 7. CDR1 and CDR2 from the germline V gene are WSHSY and SAAADI. CDR3 residues: CASSASSGKGEQFF. Here the CDR3 DNA reads TGCGCCAGCAGTGCCTCTAGCGGGAAGGGTGAGCAGTTCTTC.

The CDR3 sequence: CASSLESSPGYTF. DNA of the CDR3: TGCGCCAGCAGCTTGGAGTCAAGCCCAGGCTACACCTTC. V usage is TRBV5-1 and J usage is TRBJ1-2; D remains unclear. The CDR3 totals 13 residues. V dropped 0 bases and J dropped 8 bases, with 11 bases sitting between them. Germline loops: CDR1 SGHRS, CDR2 YFSETQ.

The rearrangement links TRBV28 to TRBJ2-7; 8 nucleotides agree with TRBD1. CDR3 length equals 15 residues. Germline lookup yields CDR1 MDHEN and CDR2 SYDVKM. The trim removed 3 bases at V and 3 bases at J, leaving 7 bases unmatched. CDR3 nucleotide sequence: TGTGCCAGCAGTTTCAGCAGGGGGCGCTTCTACGAGCAGTACTTC. Amino acid sequence: CASSFSRGRFYEQYF. The entire variable domain, with the rest obtained from reference TRBV28 and TRBJ2-7, is as follows: DVKVTQSSRYLVKRTGEKVFLECVQDMDHENMFWYRQDPGLGLRLIYFSYDVKMKEKGDIPEGYSVSREKKERFSLILESASTNQTSMYLCASSFSRGRFYEQYFGPGTRLTVT.

V is TRBV25-1 and J is TRBJ2-4; D is unclear. V lost 1 base and J 3 bases, leaving 10 bases between the germline ends. Germline CDR1 and CDR2: MGHDK and SYGVNS. CDR3 length: 15 residues. CDR3 in DNA: TGTGCCAGCAGTGAATGGAGTTTCGGCAAAAACATTCAGTACTTC. Translated, it gives CASSEWSFGKNIQYF.

In this sample, this clone turned up a few times. This same CDR3 is encoded by further DNA sequences in the sample. The chain employs TRBV27 and TRBJ2-2; D is undetermined. Trimming removed 3 bases from V and 8 bases from J, with 4 bases in between. The germline V gene has CDR1 MNHEY and CDR2 SMNVEV (reference sequence). The CDR3 loop spans 11 amino acids. CDR3 DNA sequence: TGTGCCAGCAGTTTTTCTGGGGAGCTGTTTTTT. It yields the protein CASSFSGELFF.

The V call is TRBV7-2, the J call TRBJ2-3; D possibly corresponds to TRBD1 (6 bases). The ends were cut back, 3 bases at V and 4 bases at J, with 14 bases in the middle. CDR1 and CDR2 from the germline V gene are SGHTA and FQGNSA. This CDR3 comprises 15 residues. The CDR3 DNA reads as TGTGCCAGCAGCTTGACCTCCTCAGGGGCAGATACGCAGTATTTT. Encoded protein: CASSLTSSGADTQYF.

The chain carries TRBV11-3 and TRBJ2-7, with D perhaps matching TRBD2 (6 bases). The CDR3 is 13 residues long. CDR1 is SGHNT and CDR2 is YENEEA in the germline V gene. The V gene lost 3 bases and the J gene lost 2 bases, with 8 bases spanning the gap. Here the CDR3 DNA reads TGTGCCAGCAGCTTGGGGGAGGCCTACGAGCAGTACTTC. Amino acid sequence: CASSLGEAYEQYF.

This clone was seen a single time. The chain is built from TRBV15 and TRBJ1-2, with 7 bases aligning to TRBD1. The germline gives CDR1 LNHNV, CDR2 YYDKDF (reference sequence). The CDR3 spans 15 residues. The junction had 3 bases not matched to a gene; V was cut back by 1 base and J by 1 base. The CDR3 protein is CATSRGDRINYGYTF. Here the CDR3 DNA reads TGTGCCACCAGCAGAGGGGACAGAATTAACTATGGCTACACCTTC.

The chain recombines TRBV9 with TRBJ2-2, with 9 bases that match TRBD2. The CDR3 totals 15 residues. With 3 bases clipped from V and 6 bases from J, the junction kept 6 bases outside the gene matches. Per the germline V gene, CDR1 is SGDLS and CDR2 is YYNGEE. The CDR3 sequence: CASSGLSGRAGELFF. The CDR3 DNA is TGTGCCAGCAGCGGACTTAGCGGGAGAGCCGGGGAGCTGTTTTTT.

In this sample, this clone turned up once. This chain joins TRBV10-1 and TRBJ2-1; 10 bases agree with TRBD2. The CDR3 is 16 amino acids. V gave up 3 bases and J gave up 7 bases; unmatched junction bases: 9. CDR1 and CDR2 from the germline V gene are WNHNN and SYGVQD (reference sequence). CDR3: CASSDFASGSGNEQFF. The CDR3 bases are TGCGCCAGCAGTGATTTTGCTAGCGGGAGTGGAAATGAGCAGTTCTTC.

The chain recombines TRBV19 with TRBJ2-7; D remains unclear. Germline-derived CDR1 and CDR2 are LNHDA and SQIVND (reference sequence). CDR3 length: 16 residues. V was shortened by 5 bases and J by 4 bases, with 21 bases between the two germline ends. Here the CDR3 reads CASSPIQQRVSYEQYF. CDR3 sequence (DNA): TGTGCCAGTAGTCCGATACAACAACGGGTCTCTTACGAGCAGTACTTC.

The chain combines TRBV18 with TRBJ2-6; 7 bases map to TRBD2. In germline, CDR1 is KGHSH, CDR2 LQKENI. With V trimmed by 3 bases and J by 3 bases, 2 bases remained unmatched. The CDR3 consists of 15 residues. The CDR3 sequence: CASSPSGNGANVLTF. Written as DNA, the CDR3 is TGTGCCAGCTCACCGAGCGGGAATGGGGCCAACGTCCTGACTTTC.

This sequence joins TRBV7-9 and TRBJ1-2; D remains ambiguous. There are 16 residues in the CDR3. Trimming pared 5 bases from V and 4 bases from J, leaving 20 bases between. Germline CDR1 reads SEHNR; CDR2 reads FQNEAQ (reference sequence). The CDR3 protein is CASSPPDGEGSYGYTF. The CDR3 nucleotides are TGTGCCAGCAGCCCCCCCGACGGGGAGGGTTCCTATGGCTACACCTTC.

The chain employs TRBV5-6 and TRBJ1-1; the D is unclear. This CDR3 has 13 residues. CDR1 SGHDT and CDR2 YYEEEE come from the germline V gene. Trimming shortened V by 3 bases and J by 3 bases, and 9 bases separated the two germline ends. CDR3 loop: CASSYSPDTEAFF. The CDR3 DNA reads TGTGCCAGCAGCTATTCTCCCGACACTGAAGCTTTCTTT.

This chain uses TRBV2 with TRBJ1-2; tentative D call: TRBD1 (5 bases). CDR3 size: 12 residues. Germline CDR1 and CDR2: SNHLY and FYNNEI. V was cut by 6 bases and J by 7 bases, with 12 bases left in between. CDR3 sequence reads: CASRPGLFGYTF. The CDR3 DNA reads TGTGCCAGCAGACCGGGACTTTTTGGCTACACCTTC.

This clone was observed once. The V gene is TRBV7-2, the J gene TRBJ2-1, with TRBD2 matching over 9 bases. Germline V gene lookup returns CDR1 SGHTA and CDR2 FQGNSA. The CDR3 extends over 15 amino acids. V shed 0 bases and J 8 bases; nucleotides not matched to a gene: 5. The CDR3 DNA reads as TGTGCCAGCAGCTTAGCGGGACTAGCTCATCATGAGCAGTTCTTC. Translating gives CASSLAGLAHHEQFF.

Regarding this clone: Other DNA sequences within the sample encode an identical CDR3. As DNA, the CDR3 is TGTGCCAGCAGCTTGGGACTAGCAGTGAACACCGGGGAGCTGTTTTTT. Protein: CASSLGLAVNTGELFF. The chain combines TRBV7-3 with TRBJ2-2, with 9 bases identical to TRBD2. With 3 bases clipped from V and 1 base from J, the junction kept 3 bases outside the gene matches. This CDR3 spans 16 amino acids. Germline loops: CDR1 SGHTA, CDR2 FQGTGA. The whole variable domain, filled in from reference TRBV7-3 and TRBJ2-2, reads GAGVSQTPSNKVTEKGKYVELRCDPISGHTALYWYRQSLGQGPEFLIYFQGTGAADDSGLPNDRFFAVRPEGSVSTLKIQRTERGDSAVYLCASSLGLAVNTGELFFGEGSRLTVL.

The rearrangement uses TRBV6-6 and TRBJ2-2; 8 bases align to TRBD1. CDR1 is MNHNY, CDR2 SVGAGI, per germline (reference sequence). The junction had 3 bases not matched to a gene; V was cut back by 2 bases and J by 4 bases. The CDR3 is 15 amino acids. The CDR3 spells CASSYAGGFTGELFF. For the CDR3, the DNA is TGTGCCAGCAGTTACGCAGGGGGCTTCACCGGGGAGCTGTTTTTT.

The gene calls are TRBV6-1 and TRBJ2-7, with D perhaps matching TRBD1 (6 bases). The CDR3 covers 12 residues. CDR1 is MNHNS, CDR2 SASEGT, per germline. V lost 10 bases and J 2 bases, leaving 12 bases between the germline ends. The CDR3 is CATGQQTYEQYF. The CDR3 DNA reads as TGTGCCACCGGACAGCAGACCTACGAGCAGTACTTC.

The chain is built from TRBV5-1 and TRBJ1-1, with 8 positions matching TRBD1. CDR3 size: 14 residues. Germline loops: CDR1 SGHRS, CDR2 YFSETQ. V gave up 6 bases and J gave up 1 base; unmatched junction bases: 5. CDR3 bases: TGCGCCAGCACAAGGACAGGGACGAACACTGAAGCTTTCTTT. Amino acid sequence: CASTRTGTNTEAFF.

The chain has TRBV6-5 and TRBJ2-1; 8 positions match TRBD2. There are 16 residues in the CDR3. Germline CDR1 and CDR2: MNHEY and SVGAGI. V shed 4 bases, J shed 4 bases, and the junction held 9 bases outside the gene matches. The CDR3: CASSLMVAGPYNEQFF. DNA for the CDR3: TGTGCCAGCAGTTTAATGGTAGCGGGACCATACAATGAGCAGTTCTTC.

This clone has at least ten counts. This chain joins TRBV9 and TRBJ2-1, with D perhaps TRBD1 (6 bases). The CDR3 length is 14 residues. Germline CDR1 is SGDLS and CDR2 is YYNGEE. The V and J ends lost 3 bases and 8 bases respectively, with 15 bases between them. CDR3 residues: CASSDGSRGHEQFF. CDR3 coding DNA: TGTGCCAGCAGCGACGGAAGCAGGGGTCATGAGCAGTTCTTC.

CDR3: CASSSGQVLDEQYF. The CDR3, as DNA: TGTGCCAGCAGCTCAGGACAGGTATTAGACGAGCAGTACTTC. This sequence joins TRBV5-5 and TRBJ2-7, with 7 bases lining up with TRBD1. The CDR3 consists of 14 residues. Germline V CDR1 and CDR2: SGHKS, YYEKEE (reference sequence). Trimming cost V 3 bases and J 5 bases; bases outside gene matches: 8.